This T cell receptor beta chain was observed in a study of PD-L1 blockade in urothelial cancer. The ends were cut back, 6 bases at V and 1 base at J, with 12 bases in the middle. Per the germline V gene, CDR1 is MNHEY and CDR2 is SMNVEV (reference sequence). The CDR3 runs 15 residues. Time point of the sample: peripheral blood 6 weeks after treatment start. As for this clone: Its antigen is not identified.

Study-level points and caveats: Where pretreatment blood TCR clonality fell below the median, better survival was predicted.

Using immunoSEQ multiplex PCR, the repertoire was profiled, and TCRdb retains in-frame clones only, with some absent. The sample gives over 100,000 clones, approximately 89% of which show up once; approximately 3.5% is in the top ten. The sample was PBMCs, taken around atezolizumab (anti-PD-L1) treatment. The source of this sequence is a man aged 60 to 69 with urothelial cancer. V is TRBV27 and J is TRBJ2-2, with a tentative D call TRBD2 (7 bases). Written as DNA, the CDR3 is TGTGCCAGCAGCCTAGCGGACAGGAACACCGGGGAGCTGTTTTTT. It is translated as CASSLADRNTGELFF.